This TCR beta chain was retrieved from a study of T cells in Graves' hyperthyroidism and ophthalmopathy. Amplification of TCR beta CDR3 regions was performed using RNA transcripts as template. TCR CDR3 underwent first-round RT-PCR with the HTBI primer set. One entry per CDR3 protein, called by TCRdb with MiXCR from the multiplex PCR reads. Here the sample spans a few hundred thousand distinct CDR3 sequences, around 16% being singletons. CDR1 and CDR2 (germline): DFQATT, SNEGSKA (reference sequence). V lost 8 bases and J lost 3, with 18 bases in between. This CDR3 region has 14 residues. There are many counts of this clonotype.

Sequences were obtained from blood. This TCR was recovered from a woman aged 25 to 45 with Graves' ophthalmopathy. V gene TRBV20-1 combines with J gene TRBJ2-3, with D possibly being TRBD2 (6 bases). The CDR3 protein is CSLTPPEGTDTQYF. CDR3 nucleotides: TGCAGTCTTACCCCGCCGGAGGGAACAGATACGCAGTATTTT.